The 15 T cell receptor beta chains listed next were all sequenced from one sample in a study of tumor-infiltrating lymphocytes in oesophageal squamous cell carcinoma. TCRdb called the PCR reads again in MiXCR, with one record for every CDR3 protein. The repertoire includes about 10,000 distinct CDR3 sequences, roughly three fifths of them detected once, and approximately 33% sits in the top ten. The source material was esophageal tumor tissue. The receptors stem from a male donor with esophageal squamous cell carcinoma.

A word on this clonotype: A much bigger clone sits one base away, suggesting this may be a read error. In nucleotides, the CDR3 is TGCGCCAGCAGTATTATGGGCAATGAGCAGTACTTC. Its translation is CASSIMGNEQYF. This chain uses TRBV5-1 with TRBJ2-5; no clear D gene. Trimming cost V 5 bases and J 11 bases, with 16 bases left between them. The CDR3 contains 12 residues. Germline V gene lookup returns CDR1 SGHRS and CDR2 YFSETQ.

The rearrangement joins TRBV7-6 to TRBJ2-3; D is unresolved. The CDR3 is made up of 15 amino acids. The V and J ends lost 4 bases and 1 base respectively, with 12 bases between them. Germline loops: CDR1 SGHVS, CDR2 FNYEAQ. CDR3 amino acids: CASSSGDFRTDTQYF. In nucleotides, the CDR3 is TGTGCCAGCAGCTCAGGCGACTTTCGCACAGATACGCAGTATTTT.

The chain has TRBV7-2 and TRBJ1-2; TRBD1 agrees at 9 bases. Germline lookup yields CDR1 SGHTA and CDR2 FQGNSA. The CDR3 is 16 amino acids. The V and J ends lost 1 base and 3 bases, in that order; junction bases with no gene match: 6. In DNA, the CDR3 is TGTGCCAGCAGCTTAGGAGGTGGACAGGGGTACTATGGCTACACCTTC. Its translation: CASSLGGGQGYYGYTF.

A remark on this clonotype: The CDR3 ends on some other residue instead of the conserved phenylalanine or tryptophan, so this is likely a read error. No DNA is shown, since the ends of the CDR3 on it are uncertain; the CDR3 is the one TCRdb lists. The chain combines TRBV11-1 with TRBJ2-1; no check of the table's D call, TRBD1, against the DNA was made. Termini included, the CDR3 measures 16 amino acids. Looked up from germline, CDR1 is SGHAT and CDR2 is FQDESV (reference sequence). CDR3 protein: CASSPTGGVYGYTFGS.

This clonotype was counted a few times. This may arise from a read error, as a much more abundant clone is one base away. The CDR3 nucleotides are TGTGCCAGCAGCGTAGAGGTAGCGGGACCCTACGAGCAGTTCTTC. It specifies CASSVEVAGPYEQFF. This sequence joins TRBV9 and TRBJ2-1, with 8 bases fitting TRBD2. This CDR3 region has 15 residues. Germline V gene sequence: CDR1 SGDLS, CDR2 YYNGEE. V gave up 0 bases and J gave up 10 bases; unmatched junction bases: 9.

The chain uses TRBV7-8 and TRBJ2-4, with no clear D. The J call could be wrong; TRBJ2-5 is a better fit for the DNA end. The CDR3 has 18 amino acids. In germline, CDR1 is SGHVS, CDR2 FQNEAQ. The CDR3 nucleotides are TGTGCCAGCAGCACACCCCCCGAAGCGAAAAGTCCCCAAGAGACCCAGTACTTC. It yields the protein CASSTPPEAKSPQETQYF.

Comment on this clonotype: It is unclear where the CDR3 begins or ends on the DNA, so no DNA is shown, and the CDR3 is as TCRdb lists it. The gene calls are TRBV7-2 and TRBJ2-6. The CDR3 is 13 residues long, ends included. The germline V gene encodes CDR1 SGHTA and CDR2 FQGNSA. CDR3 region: CASSLACGKHLRF.

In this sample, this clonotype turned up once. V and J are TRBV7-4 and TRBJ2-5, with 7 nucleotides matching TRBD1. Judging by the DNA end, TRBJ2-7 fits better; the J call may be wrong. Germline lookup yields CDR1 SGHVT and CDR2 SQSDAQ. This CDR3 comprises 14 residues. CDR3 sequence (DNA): TGTGCCAGCAGCTTAATTGGACAGGCTAACGAGCAGTACTTC. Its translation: CASSLIGQANEQYF.

CDR3 residues: CASSYSQERYNSPLHF. The CDR3 DNA sequence: TGTGCCAGCAGTTACTCGCAGGAGAGATATAATTCACCCCTCCACTTT. The chain links TRBV6-6 to TRBJ1-6; D not resolved. The ends were cut back, 0 bases at V and 4 bases at J, with 10 bases in the middle. Germline V lookup: CDR1 MNHNY, CDR2 SVGAGI (reference sequence). CDR3 length: 16 amino acids.

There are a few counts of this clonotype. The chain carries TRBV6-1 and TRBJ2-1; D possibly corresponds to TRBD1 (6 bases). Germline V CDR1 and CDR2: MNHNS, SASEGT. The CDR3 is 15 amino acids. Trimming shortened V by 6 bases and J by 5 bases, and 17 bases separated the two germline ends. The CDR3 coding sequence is TGTGCCAGCAGAAACCGGGACAAGTTTCACAATGAGCAGTTCTTC. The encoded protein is CASRNRDKFHNEQFF.

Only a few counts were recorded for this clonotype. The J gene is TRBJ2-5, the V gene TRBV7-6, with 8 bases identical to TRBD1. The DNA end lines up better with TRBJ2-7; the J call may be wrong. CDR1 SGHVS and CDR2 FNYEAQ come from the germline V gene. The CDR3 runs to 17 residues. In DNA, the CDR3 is TGTGCCAGCAGCCCAGTAGGGGATACAGGGGGTTACTACGAGCAGTACTTC. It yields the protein CASSPVGDTGGYYEQYF.

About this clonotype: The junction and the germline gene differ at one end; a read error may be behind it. The CDR3 loop reads CASSLSLGETGCDEQFF. CDR3 DNA sequence: TGTGCTAGCAGCTTATCCCTAGGTGAGACAGGTTGTGATGAGCAGTTCTTC. The chain joins TRBV7-6 to TRBJ1-1; D possibly corresponds to TRBD1 (6 bases). The DNA end favors TRBJ2-1, so the J call may be wrong. Looked up from germline, CDR1 is SGHVS and CDR2 is FNYEAQ. This CDR3 is built from 17 residues.

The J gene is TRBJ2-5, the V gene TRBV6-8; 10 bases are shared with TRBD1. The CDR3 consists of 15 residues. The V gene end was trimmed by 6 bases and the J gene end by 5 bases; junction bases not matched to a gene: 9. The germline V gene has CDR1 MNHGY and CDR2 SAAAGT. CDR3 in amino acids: CASSDEGQGPETQYF. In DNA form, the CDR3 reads TGTGCCAGCAGCGACGAGGGACAGGGGCCTGAGACCCAGTACTTC.

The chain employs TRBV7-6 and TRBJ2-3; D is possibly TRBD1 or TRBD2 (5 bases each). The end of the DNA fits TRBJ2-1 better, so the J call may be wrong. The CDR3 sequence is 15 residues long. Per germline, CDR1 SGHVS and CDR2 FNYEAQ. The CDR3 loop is CASSLAIGTTNEQFF. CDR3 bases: TGTGCCAGCAGCTTAGCCATCGGGACGACGAATGAGCAGTTCTTC.

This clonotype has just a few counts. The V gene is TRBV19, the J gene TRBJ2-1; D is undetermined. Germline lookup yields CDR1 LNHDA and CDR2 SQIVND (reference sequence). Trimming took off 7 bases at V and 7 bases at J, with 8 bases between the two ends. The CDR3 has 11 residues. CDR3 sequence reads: CASMRGNEQFF. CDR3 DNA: TGTGCCAGTATGCGCGGAAATGAGCAGTTCTTC. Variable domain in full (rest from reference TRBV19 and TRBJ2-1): DGGITQSPKYLFRKEGQNVTLSCEQNLNHDAMYWYRQDPGQGLRLIYYSQIVNDFQKGDIAEGYSVSREKKESFPLTVTSAQKNPTAFYLCASMRGNEQFFGPGTRLTVL.